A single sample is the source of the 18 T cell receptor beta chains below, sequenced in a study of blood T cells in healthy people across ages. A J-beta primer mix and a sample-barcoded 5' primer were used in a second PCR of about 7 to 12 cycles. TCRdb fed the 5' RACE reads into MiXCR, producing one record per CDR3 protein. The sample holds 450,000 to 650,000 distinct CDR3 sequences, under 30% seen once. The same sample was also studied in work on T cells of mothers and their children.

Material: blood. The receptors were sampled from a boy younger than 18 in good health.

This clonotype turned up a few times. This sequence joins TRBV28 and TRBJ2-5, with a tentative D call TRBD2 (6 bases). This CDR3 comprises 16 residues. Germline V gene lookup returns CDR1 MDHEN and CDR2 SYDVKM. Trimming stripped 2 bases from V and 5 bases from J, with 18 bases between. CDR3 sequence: CASSLRDAGFAETQYF. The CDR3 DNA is TGTGCCAGCAGTTTAAGAGATGCGGGGTTTGCGGAGACCCAGTACTTC.

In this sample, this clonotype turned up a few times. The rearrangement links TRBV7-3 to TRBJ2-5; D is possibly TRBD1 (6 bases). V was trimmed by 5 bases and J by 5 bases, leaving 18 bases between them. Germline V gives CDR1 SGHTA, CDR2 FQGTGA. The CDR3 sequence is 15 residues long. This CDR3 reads CASSTTGHLGETQYF. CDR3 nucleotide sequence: TGTGCCAGCAGCACGACGGGACACCTCGGGGAGACCCAGTACTTC.

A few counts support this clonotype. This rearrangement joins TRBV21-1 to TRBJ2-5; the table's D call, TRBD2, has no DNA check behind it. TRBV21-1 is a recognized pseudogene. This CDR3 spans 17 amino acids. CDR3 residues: CASSKEGTSGIEETQYF. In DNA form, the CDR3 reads TGTGCCAGCAGCAAAGAGGGGACTAGCGGGATAGAAGAGACCCAGTACTTC.

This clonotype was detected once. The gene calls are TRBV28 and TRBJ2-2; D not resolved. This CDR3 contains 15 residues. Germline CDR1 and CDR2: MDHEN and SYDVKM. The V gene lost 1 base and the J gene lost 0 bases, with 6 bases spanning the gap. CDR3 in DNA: TGTGCCAGCAGTTTATCTCAGGCGAACACCGGGGAGCTGTTTTTT. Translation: CASSLSQANTGELFF. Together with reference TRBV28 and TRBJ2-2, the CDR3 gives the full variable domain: DVKVTQSSRYLVKRTGEKVFLECVQDMDHENMFWYRQDPGLGLRLIYFSYDVKMKEKGDIPEGYSVSREKKERFSLILESASTNQTSMYLCASSLSQANTGELFFGEGSRLTVL.

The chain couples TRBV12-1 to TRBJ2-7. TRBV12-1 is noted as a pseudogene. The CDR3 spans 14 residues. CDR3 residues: CASRLDRRTYEQYF. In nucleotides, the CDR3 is TGTGCCAGCAGATTGGACAGGAGAACCTACGAGCAGTACTTC.

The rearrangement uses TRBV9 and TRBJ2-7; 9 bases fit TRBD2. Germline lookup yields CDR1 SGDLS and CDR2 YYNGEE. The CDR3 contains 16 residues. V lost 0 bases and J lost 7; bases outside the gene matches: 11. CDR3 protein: CASSVGSAGGPGEQYF. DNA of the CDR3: TGTGCCAGCAGCGTAGGGTCTGCGGGGGGGCCTGGTGAGCAGTACTTC.

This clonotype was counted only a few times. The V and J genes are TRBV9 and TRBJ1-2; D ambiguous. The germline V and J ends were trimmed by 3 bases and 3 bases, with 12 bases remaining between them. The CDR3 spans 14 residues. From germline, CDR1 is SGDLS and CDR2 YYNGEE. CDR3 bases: TGTGCCAGCAGCGATCGTTCCGGCGACTATGGCTACACCTTC. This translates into CASSDRSGDYGYTF.

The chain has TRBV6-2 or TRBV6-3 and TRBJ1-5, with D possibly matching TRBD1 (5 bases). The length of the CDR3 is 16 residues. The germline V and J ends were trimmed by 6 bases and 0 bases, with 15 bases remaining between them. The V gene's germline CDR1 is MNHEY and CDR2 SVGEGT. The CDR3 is CASSHTTAYSNQPQHF. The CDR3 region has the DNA TGTGCCAGCAGCCATACGACAGCATATAGCAATCAGCCCCAGCATTTT.

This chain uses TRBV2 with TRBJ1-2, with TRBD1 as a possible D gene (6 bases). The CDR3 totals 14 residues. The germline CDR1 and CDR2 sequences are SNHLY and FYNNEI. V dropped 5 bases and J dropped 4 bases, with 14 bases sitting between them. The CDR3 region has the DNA TGTGCCAGCAGTTCTCACAGGGACGGCTATGGCTACACCTTC. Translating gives CASSSHRDGYGYTF.

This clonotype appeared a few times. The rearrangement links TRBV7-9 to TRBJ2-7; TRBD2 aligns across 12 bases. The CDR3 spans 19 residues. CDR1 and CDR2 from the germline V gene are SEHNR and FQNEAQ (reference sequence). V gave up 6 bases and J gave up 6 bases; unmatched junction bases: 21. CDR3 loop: CASSSNPATSGSRFLEQYF. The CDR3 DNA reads TGTGCCAGCAGTTCCAACCCTGCGACTAGCGGGAGTCGGTTTCTCGAGCAGTACTTC.

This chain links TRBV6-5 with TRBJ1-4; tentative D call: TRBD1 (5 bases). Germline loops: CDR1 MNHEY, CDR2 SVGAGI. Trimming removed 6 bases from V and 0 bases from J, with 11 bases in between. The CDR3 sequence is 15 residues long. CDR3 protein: CASRIRQSTNEKLFF. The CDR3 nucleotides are TGTGCCAGCAGGATAAGACAGTCAACTAATGAAAAACTGTTTTTT.

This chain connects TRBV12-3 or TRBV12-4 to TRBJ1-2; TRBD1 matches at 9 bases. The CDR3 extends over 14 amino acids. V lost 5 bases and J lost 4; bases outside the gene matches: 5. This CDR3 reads CASSISTGGYGYTF. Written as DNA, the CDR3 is TGTGCCAGCAGTATATCGACAGGGGGCTATGGCTACACCTTC.

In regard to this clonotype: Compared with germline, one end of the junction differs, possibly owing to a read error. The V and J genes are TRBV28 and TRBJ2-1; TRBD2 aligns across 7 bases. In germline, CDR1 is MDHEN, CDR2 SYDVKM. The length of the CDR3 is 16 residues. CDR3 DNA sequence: TGTGCCATCAGTGAGCCGGGGGGAGGAGCATACAATGAGCAGTTCTTC. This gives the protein CAISEPGGGAYNEQFF.

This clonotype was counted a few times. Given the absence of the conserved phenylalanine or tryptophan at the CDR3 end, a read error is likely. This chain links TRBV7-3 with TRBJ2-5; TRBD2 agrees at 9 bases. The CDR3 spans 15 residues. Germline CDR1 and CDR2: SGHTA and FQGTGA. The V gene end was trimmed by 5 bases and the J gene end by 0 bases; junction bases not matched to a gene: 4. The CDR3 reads CASSRSGGYQETQYL. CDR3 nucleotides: TGTGCCAGCAGCCGAAGCGGGGGGTACCAAGAGACCCAGTACCTC.

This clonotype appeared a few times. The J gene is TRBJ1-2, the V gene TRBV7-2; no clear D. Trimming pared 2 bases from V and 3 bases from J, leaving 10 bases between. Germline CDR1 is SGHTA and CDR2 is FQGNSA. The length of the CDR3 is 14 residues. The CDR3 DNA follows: TGTGCCAGCAGCTTACTTGCAGCCTACTATGGCTACACCTTC. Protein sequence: CASSLLAAYYGYTF.

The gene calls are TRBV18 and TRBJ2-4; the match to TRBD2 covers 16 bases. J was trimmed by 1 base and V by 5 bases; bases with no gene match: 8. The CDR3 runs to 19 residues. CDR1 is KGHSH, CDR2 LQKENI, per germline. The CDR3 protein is CASSTGLAGGPGAKNIQYF. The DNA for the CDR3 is TGTGCCAGCTCAACGGGACTAGCGGGAGGGCCTGGGGCCAAAAACATTCAGTACTTC.

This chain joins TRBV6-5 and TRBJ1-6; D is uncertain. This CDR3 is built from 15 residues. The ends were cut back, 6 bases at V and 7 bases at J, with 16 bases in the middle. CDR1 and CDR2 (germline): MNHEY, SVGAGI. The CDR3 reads CASRPERRRNSPLHF. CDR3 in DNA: TGTGCCAGCAGACCCGAGCGACGGAGGAATTCACCCCTCCACTTT.

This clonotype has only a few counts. The CDR3 nucleotides are TGTGCCAGCAGCTTAGAGGGACAGGGATTTGTGGGTGGCTACACCTTC. Translating gives CASSLEGQGFVGGYTF. This sequence joins TRBV7-8 and TRBJ1-2; 9 positions agree with TRBD1. Trimming at V came to 1 base and at J to 7 bases, leaving 10 bases not matched to a gene. The CDR3 sequence is 16 residues long. The V gene's germline CDR1 is SGHVS and CDR2 FQNEAQ.